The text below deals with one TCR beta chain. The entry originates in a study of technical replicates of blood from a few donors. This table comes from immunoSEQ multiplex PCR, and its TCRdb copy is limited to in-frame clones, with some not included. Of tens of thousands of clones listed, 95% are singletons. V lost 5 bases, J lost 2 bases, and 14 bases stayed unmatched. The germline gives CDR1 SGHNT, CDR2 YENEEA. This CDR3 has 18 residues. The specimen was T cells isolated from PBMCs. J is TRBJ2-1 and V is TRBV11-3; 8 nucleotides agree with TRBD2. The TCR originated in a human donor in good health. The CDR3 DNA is TGTGCCAGCAGCCCCCGGGGGGGTTGGGGGGGGACCTACAATGAGCAGTTCTTC. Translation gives CASSPRGGWGGTYNEQFF.